This T cell receptor beta chain was identified in a study of early T cells in non-severe SARS-CoV-2 infection. This clonotype was detected many times. Each CDR3 protein is one row after TCRdb ran MiXCR on the 5' RACE reads. There are approximately 83,000 distinct CDR3 sequences in the sample; around 15% occur only once, and roughly 3% lies in the top ten. The ends lost 4 bases at V and 6 bases at J; junction bases unmatched: 5. This CDR3 comprises 13 residues. CDR1 and CDR2 (germline): SGHNT, YYREEE (reference sequence). Sequencing used whole blood. The TCR sequence derives from an adult who was a healthcare worker with PCR-confirmed SARS-CoV-2 infection or an uninfected control (not recorded which). V gene TRBV5-4 combines with J gene TRBJ1-2; TRBD1 matches 8 bases. DNA of the CDR3: TGTGCCAGCAGCCCAGGGACAGGAGATGGCTACACCTTC. This sequence encodes CASSPGTGDGYTF.